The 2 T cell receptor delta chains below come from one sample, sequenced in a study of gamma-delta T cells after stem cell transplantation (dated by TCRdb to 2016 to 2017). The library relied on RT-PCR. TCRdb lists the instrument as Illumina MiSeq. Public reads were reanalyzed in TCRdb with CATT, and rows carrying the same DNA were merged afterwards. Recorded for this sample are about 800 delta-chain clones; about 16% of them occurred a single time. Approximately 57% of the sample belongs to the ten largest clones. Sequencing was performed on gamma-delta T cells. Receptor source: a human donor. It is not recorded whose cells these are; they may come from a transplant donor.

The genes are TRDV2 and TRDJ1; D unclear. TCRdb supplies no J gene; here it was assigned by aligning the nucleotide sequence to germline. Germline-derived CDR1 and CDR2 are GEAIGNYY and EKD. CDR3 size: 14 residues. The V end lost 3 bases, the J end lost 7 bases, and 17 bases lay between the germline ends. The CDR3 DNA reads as TGTGCCTGTGACGAGGGTGAGGACAGCGGTAAACTCATCTTT. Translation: CACDEGEDSGKLIF.

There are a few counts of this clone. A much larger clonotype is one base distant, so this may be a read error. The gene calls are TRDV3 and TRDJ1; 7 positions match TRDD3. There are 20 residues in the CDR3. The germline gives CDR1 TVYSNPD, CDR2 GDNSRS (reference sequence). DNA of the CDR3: TGTGCCTCAGGGGACTCTACGCCGACTGGGGTGATGGCCAACACCGGTAAACTCATCTTT. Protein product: CASGDSTPTGVMANTGKLIF.